The 25 T cell receptor beta chains in this list originate from one sample, sequenced in a study of blood T cell repertoires in COVID-19. The assay was immunoSEQ multiplex PCR, and TCRdb's table has in-frame clones only and misses some. The sample includes about 70,000 clones, more than 75% of them seen just once. The source material was peripheral blood. These receptors originate from a man between 45 and 60 years old with active COVID-19.

The CDR3 coding sequence is TGTGCCAGCAGTGGGGGCAATGGGCGGGCTTTCTTT. This codes for CASSGGNGRAFF. This chain links TRBV12-3 or TRBV12-4 with TRBJ1-1, with D possibly matching TRBD1 (6 bases). The CDR3 has 12 residues. V was pared by 5 bases and J by 11 bases, with 15 bases between.

The chain joins TRBV12-3 or TRBV12-4 to TRBJ2-5; D may be TRBD2 (7 bases). V lost 9 bases, J lost 5 bases, and 16 bases lay in between. The CDR3 extends over 13 amino acids. The CDR3 region is CASAPGGPETQYF. In DNA, the CDR3 is TGTGCCAGTGCCCCCGGGGGGCCGGAGACCCAGTACTTC.

The gene calls are TRBV9 and TRBJ2-2; a weak D match, TRBD1 (6 bases). The germline gives CDR1 SGDLS, CDR2 YYNGEE. Between the trimmed V and J ends, which lost 4 bases and 1 base, there was a span of 11 bases. CDR3 length equals 15 residues. CDR3 protein: CASSPQQGNTGELFF. The CDR3 coding sequence is TGTGCCAGCAGCCCCCAACAGGGGAACACCGGGGAGCTGTTTTTT.

This clone was observed a single time. The V gene is TRBV30, the J gene TRBJ2-6, with TRBD2 matching over 7 bases. Per germline, CDR1 GTSNPN and CDR2 SVGIG (reference sequence). The length of the CDR3 is 17 residues. Losses at the gene ends were 3 bases for V and 0 bases for J; bases not matched to a gene: 8. The CDR3 here is CAWSWRGTISGANVLTF. The CDR3 DNA is TGTGCCTGGAGCTGGCGGGGGACTATCTCTGGGGCCAACGTCCTGACTTTC.

The chain has TRBV11-2 and TRBJ1-1, with D maybe TRBD1 (5 bases). The germline V gene has CDR1 SGHAT and CDR2 FQNNGV. V shed 2 bases and J shed 1 base, with 17 bases lying between them. There are 17 residues in the CDR3. CDR3 residues: CASSLNLRGRGNTEAFF. CDR3 nucleotide sequence: TGTGCCAGCAGCTTAAATTTAAGGGGTCGCGGGAACACTGAAGCTTTCTTT.

The chain carries TRBV11-2 and TRBJ2-7; TRBD2 matches at 8 bases. Per the germline V gene, CDR1 is SGHAT and CDR2 is FQNNGV. The CDR3 totals 15 residues. The V and J ends lost 5 bases and 5 bases, in that order; junction bases with no gene match: 11. CDR3 DNA sequence: TGTGCCAGCAGCCCCGGGGGGGGGCGCGTCAACGAGCAGTACTTC. Its translation is CASSPGGGRVNEQYF.

V is TRBV7-2 and J is TRBJ1-1; unclear D gene. CDR1 is SGHTA and CDR2 is FQGNSA in the germline V gene. This CDR3 has 18 amino acids. V lost 5 bases and J 0 bases, leaving 22 bases between the germline ends. The CDR3 sequence: CASSPRRPQRGMNTEAFF. In nucleotides, the CDR3 is TGTGCCAGCAGCCCCAGACGGCCACAGCGAGGGATGAACACTGAAGCTTTCTTT.

This chain links TRBV27 with TRBJ1-1, with D perhaps TRBD1 (5 bases). CDR1 and CDR2 (germline): MNHEY, SMNVEV (reference sequence). The V gene lost 3 bases and the J gene lost 5 bases, with 13 bases spanning the gap. The CDR3 is 14 residues long. CDR3 residues: CASSFRQGATEAFF. CDR3 coding DNA: TGTGCCAGCAGTTTTCGGCAGGGTGCGACTGAAGCTTTCTTT.

J is TRBJ2-5 and V is TRBV5-6; the D is unclear. CDR3 size: 13 residues. Germline V lookup: CDR1 SGHDT, CDR2 YYEEEE. V lost 4 bases, J lost 7 bases, and 14 bases lay in between. Written as DNA, the CDR3 is TGTGCCAGCAGCCAAACCGGTCGAGGGACCCAGTACTTC. This translates into CASSQTGRGTQYF.

This chain joins TRBV5-1 and TRBJ2-7; 8 bases match TRBD1. The trim removed 0 bases at V and 6 bases at J, leaving 5 bases unmatched. This CDR3 is 14 amino acids long. The germline V gene has CDR1 SGHRS and CDR2 YFSETQ. This chain's CDR3 is CASSLARGQSEQYF. CDR3 bases: TGCGCCAGCAGCTTGGCCAGGGGGCAAAGCGAGCAGTACTTC. Supplemented by reference TRBV5-1 and TRBJ2-7, the full variable domain reads KAGVTQTPRYLIKTRGQQVTLSCSPISGHRSVSWYQQTPGQGLQFLFEYFSETQRNKGNFPGRFSGRQFSNSRSEMNVSTLELGDSALYLCASSLARGQSEQYFGPGTRLTVT.

This clone appeared a few times. The CDR3 protein is CASTKSTSGRGETQYF. As DNA, the CDR3 is TGTGCCAGCACCAAATCAACTAGCGGGAGGGGGGAGACCCAGTACTTC. This chain uses TRBV7-6 with TRBJ2-5; 13 bases fit TRBD2. There are 16 residues in the CDR3. Losses at the gene ends were 7 bases for V and 5 bases for J; bases not matched to a gene: 10. Germline lookup yields CDR1 SGHVS and CDR2 FNYEAQ.

The CDR3 here is CASSVGISSDTQYF. CDR3 nucleotides: TGTGCCAGCAGCGTAGGTATCAGTTCGGATACGCAGTATTTT. This chain uses TRBV9 with TRBJ2-3; no clear D. The V gene's germline CDR1 is SGDLS and CDR2 YYNGEE. The CDR3 is 14 residues long. V was pared by 0 bases and J by 6 bases, with 11 bases between.

This chain joins TRBV19 and TRBJ2-7; tentatively, D is TRBD1 (6 bases). There are 13 residues in the CDR3. The V and J ends lost 4 bases and 6 bases respectively, with 13 bases between them. Germline V lookup: CDR1 LNHDA, CDR2 SQIVND (reference sequence). CDR3 in amino acids: CASSTNRAGEQYF. The CDR3 nucleotides are TGTGCCAGTAGTACCAACAGGGCGGGCGAGCAGTACTTC.

The chain has TRBV6-1 and TRBJ1-5; D is possibly TRBD1 (5 bases). Between the trimmed V and J ends, which lost 1 base and 7 bases, there was a span of 11 bases. CDR1 and CDR2 (germline): MNHNS, SASEGT. This CDR3 spans 14 amino acids. The DNA of the CDR3 is TGTGCCAGCAGTGAAGAACAGGAAGCGCAGCCCCAGCATTTT. It encodes CASSEEQEAQPQHF.

The chain is built from TRBV14 and TRBJ1-4, with D possibly being TRBD1 (5 bases). Looked up from germline, CDR1 is SGHDN and CDR2 is FVKESK. The CDR3 contains 15 residues. The ends were cut back, 4 bases at V and 2 bases at J, with 11 bases in the middle. This chain's CDR3 is CASSLNWGTNEKLFF. CDR3 nucleotides: TGTGCCAGCAGCCTGAACTGGGGCACTAATGAAAAACTGTTTTTT. Full variable domain (missing parts from reference TRBV14 and TRBJ1-4): EAGVTQFPSHSVIEKGQTVTLRCDPISGHDNLYWYRRVMGKEIKFLLHFVKESKQDESGMPNNRFLAERTGGTYSTLKVQPAELEDSGVYFCASSLNWGTNEKLFFGSGTQLSVL.

The chain links TRBV9 to TRBJ2-1; possibly TRBD2 for D (6 bases). The CDR3 is 14 residues long. Germline CDR1 SGDLS, CDR2 YYNGEE. The V and J ends lost 0 bases and 8 bases respectively, with 12 bases between them. The CDR3 bases are TGTGCCAGCAGCGTAGCAGGGTGGGGGGATGAGCAGTTCTTC. Translating gives CASSVAGWGDEQFF.

The V gene is TRBV3-1 (or the pseudogene TRBV3-2), the J gene TRBJ2-1; 7 bases map to TRBD2. In germline, CDR1 is LGHDT, CDR2 YNNKEL (reference sequence). The CDR3 runs 14 residues. With V trimmed by 4 bases and J by 5 bases, 5 bases remained unmatched. This CDR3 is CASSPREGNNEQFF. Written as DNA, the CDR3 is TGTGCCAGCAGCCCCAGGGAGGGAAACAATGAGCAGTTCTTC.

This chain joins TRBV7-9 and TRBJ1-1; D possibly corresponds to TRBD1 (6 bases). In germline, CDR1 is SEHNR, CDR2 FQNEAQ (reference sequence). The CDR3 sequence is 16 residues long. V lost 3 bases, J lost 1 base, and 15 bases lay in between. CDR3 sequence (DNA): TGTGCCAGCAGCTTTGGGGGCGCCGGGCCGAACACTGAAGCTTTCTTT. Amino acids: CASSFGGAGPNTEAFF.

The J gene is TRBJ1-1, the V gene TRBV28, with a tentative D call TRBD1 (6 bases). Trimming stripped 5 bases from V and 6 bases from J, with 19 bases between. The CDR3 loop spans 15 amino acids. Germline V gene lookup returns CDR1 MDHEN and CDR2 SYDVKM. CDR3: CASSPPGRGVAEAFF. The CDR3, as DNA: TGTGCCAGCAGTCCCCCTGGCAGGGGAGTAGCTGAAGCTTTCTTT.

The rearrangement joins TRBV6-1 to TRBJ2-7, with 11 bases that match TRBD2. This CDR3 is 20 amino acids long. Germline V gives CDR1 MNHNS, CDR2 SASEGT. With V trimmed by 3 bases and J by 1 base, 17 bases remained unmatched. The CDR3 protein is CASSDRTGTSGGGRSYEQYF. The CDR3 DNA reads TGTGCCAGCAGTGATCGCACCGGGACTAGCGGAGGGGGAAGGTCCTACGAGCAGTACTTC.

The CDR3 region has the DNA TGTGCCAGCATGCGACAGGGCACCTACGAGCAGTACTTC. It translates to CASMRQGTYEQYF. This rearrangement joins TRBV7-9 to TRBJ2-7, with 7 positions matching TRBD1. There are 13 residues in the CDR3. Germline V gives CDR1 SEHNR, CDR2 FQNEAQ (reference sequence). Trimming took 7 bases from V and 2 from J; bases not matched to a gene: 5.

The chain links TRBV27 to TRBJ1-2; D is uncertain. The CDR3 runs 13 residues. The ends were cut back, 6 bases at V and 8 bases at J, with 16 bases in the middle. Germline V gene data show CDR1 as MNHEY and CDR2 as SMNVEV (reference sequence). The DNA of the CDR3 is TGTGCCAGCAGCCCGGGGTCCGAGGGCGGCTACACCTTC. It is translated as CASSPGSEGGYTF.

The chain combines TRBV7-9 with TRBJ2-1; 10 bases line up with TRBD2. V was pared by 6 bases and J by 15 bases, with 8 bases of the junction left unmatched. The CDR3 extends over 12 amino acids. From germline, CDR1 is SEHNR and CDR2 FQNEAQ (reference sequence). CDR3 amino acids: CASSNRLAGWFF. DNA for the CDR3: TGTGCCAGCAGTAACCGACTAGCGGGTTGGTTCTTC.

Written as DNA, the CDR3 is TGTGCCAGCAGCCAGGCGGGCAGCGCCTACGAGCAGTACTTC. Its translation: CASSQAGSAYEQYF. The chain employs TRBV3-1 (or the pseudogene TRBV3-2) and TRBJ2-7, with D possibly TRBD2 on 5 matching bases. The V and J ends lost 3 bases and 2 bases respectively, with 11 bases between them. From germline, CDR1 is LGHDT and CDR2 YNNKEL (reference sequence). The CDR3 covers 14 residues.

CDR3 loop: CASSSTSGSTDTQYF. The DNA for the CDR3 is TGTGCCAGCAGTTCGACTAGCGGGAGCACAGATACGCAGTATTTT. J is TRBJ2-3 and V is TRBV27, with TRBD2 identical over 10 bases. Germline V gene data show CDR1 as MNHEY and CDR2 as SMNVEV (reference sequence). The CDR3 length is 15 residues. Trimming took 4 bases from V and 0 from J; bases not matched to a gene: 1.